Sequencing of this T cell receptor (beta chain) was carried out in a study of blood T cell repertoires in COVID-19. As originally analysed: Nucleated cell counts were estimated from reference gene primer amplification. TCRdb's copy holds only in-frame clones and misses some; the assay was immunoSEQ multiplex PCR. D and trimming were read from the DNA, whereas the V and J calls and clone size are those reported in that table. The table records some 350,000 clones, nearly 90% of them present only once. Germline V lookup: CDR1 SNHLY, CDR2 FYNNEI. This CDR3 is 13 amino acids long. The V end lost 4 bases, the J end lost 3 bases, and 9 bases lay between the germline ends.

J is TRBJ1-2 and V is TRBV2; no firm D call. The sequencing sample was made of peripheral blood. This clonotype was obtained from a man aged 18 to 29 with active or convalescent COVID-19. The CDR3 DNA sequence: TGTGCCAGCAGTGGAACAAAACACTATGGCTACACCTTC. Its translation is CASSGTKHYGYTF.